The entry below gives a single T cell receptor (beta chain) sequence along with its context. Its binding antigen is unknown. The input lacks base qualities; no much larger clone sits a single base away. The library relied on RT-PCR. The sequencer listed for this sample is Illumina HiSeq 2500. TCRdb cleaned the public reads at Q25 with fastp, built clones with MiXCR and kept in-frame beta chains. Records with the same CDR3 protein are collapsed into one entry carrying the most frequent genes and DNA. This sample comprises over 150,000 distinct CDR3 sequences, about 10% of them detected only once. The top ten clones comprise about 11% of the sample. These data are taken from a study of response to subunit inactivated influenza vaccine (dated by TCRdb to the late 2010s). With regard to the full study: The study used deep quantitative T cell receptor repertoire profiling to track responses to a trivalent subunit inactivated influenza vaccine. Paper-wide results and their limitations: The authors proposed that each seasonal influenza vaccination may bring in only a limited number of new T cells.

The trim is 6 bases for V and 7 bases for J, with a gap of 8 bases between the germline ends. Reading from cysteine to phenylalanine, the CDR3 counts 11 amino acids. The sequence is cut down to CDR3 DNA, 33 bases in frame from base 1. CDR1 and CDR2 are drawn from the germline V gene: SGHTA, FQGNSA. The sequencing used non-naive T cells sorted from PBMCs, collected on the day of vaccination. Sample cell subset or site, as interpreted from the label and publication: memory T cell fraction. The sequence came from a man in his fifties who received an inactivated influenza vaccine. Donor details come from another sample of the same person, matched by shared clones. The sequence links TRBV7-2 to TRBJ2-3; the D gene is possibly TRBD2, with 5 bases matching. The CDR3 reads CASSSDYTQYF. Read as DNA, the sequence is TGTGCCAGCAGTTCGGACTATACGCAGTATTTT. The full variable domain, with segments outside the CDR3 supplied by the reference TRBV7-2 and TRBJ2-3 proteins, appears as GAGVSQSPSNKVTEKGKDVELRCDPISGHTALYWYRQSLGQGLEFLIYFQGNSAPDKSGLPSDRFSAERTGGSVSTLTIQRTQQEDSAVYLCASSSDYTQYFGPGTRLTVL.